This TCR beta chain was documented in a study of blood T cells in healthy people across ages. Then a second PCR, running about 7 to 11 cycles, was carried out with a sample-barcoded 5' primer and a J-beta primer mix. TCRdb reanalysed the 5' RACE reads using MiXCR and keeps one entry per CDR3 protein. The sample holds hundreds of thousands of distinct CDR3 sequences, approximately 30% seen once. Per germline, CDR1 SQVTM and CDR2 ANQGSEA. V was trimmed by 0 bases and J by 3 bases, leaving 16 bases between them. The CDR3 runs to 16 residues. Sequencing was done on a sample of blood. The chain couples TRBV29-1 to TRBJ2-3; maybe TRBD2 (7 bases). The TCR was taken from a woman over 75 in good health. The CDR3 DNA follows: TGCAGCGTTGAAGATCGGTTGCGGGGGCAGACAGATACGCAGTATTTT. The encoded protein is CSVEDRLRGQTDTQYF.